Listed below are T cell receptor beta chains from one sample, sequenced in a study of T cells in Graves' hyperthyroidism and ophthalmopathy. Via MiXCR, TCRdb re-called the multiplex PCR reads, giving one row per CDR3 protein. The sample carries more than 350,000 distinct CDR3 sequences, roughly 15% recorded once. Sequencing used blood. Receptor source: a woman aged 60-75 years with Graves' ophthalmopathy. Each CDR3 is given with its conserved first and last residue. D genes are given only for firm matches. Part of the rows lack a size; the others show once, few, many or a class for expanded clones.

-	many	TRBV7-3	TRBJ1-1	TGTGCCAGCAGCCCCGGGGGGGGCATGAACACTGAAGCTTTCTTT	CASSPGGGMNTEAFF
TRBD1	many	TRBV30	TRBJ2-6	TGTGCCTGGGGATGGGACAGGGGGCAGACTGGGGCCAACGTCCTGACTTTC	CAWGWDRGQTGANVLTF
TRBD2	-	TRBV28	TRBJ2-5	TGTGCCAGCAGTTTCCGGGGACTAGCGGGAGAGACCCAGTACTTC	CASSFRGLAGETQYF
-	few	TRBV5-6	TRBJ1-2	TGTGCCAGCAGCTTTCGGGACGCGGGCTACACCTTC	CASSFRDAGYTF
TRBD1	-	TRBV19	TRBJ2-7	TGTGCCAGTAGCCAACAGGGGGTGGAATTTGGGCAGTACTTC	CASSQQGVEFGQYF
-	-	TRBV12-3/TRBV12-4	TRBJ1-3	TGTGCCAGCAGTTTTTTCTCCGGAAACACCATATATTTT	CASSFFSGNTIYF
-	many	TRBV7-2	TRBJ2-7	TGTGCCAGCAGCTCCCCCCGAGACAGCTGGTACGAGCAGTACTTC	CASSSPRDSWYEQYF
-	few	TRBV19	TRBJ2-1	TGTGCCAGTAGTTGGGCCCCGAGCTCCTACAATGAGCAGTTCTTC	CASSWAPSSYNEQFF
TRBD1	many	TRBV19	TRBJ1-1	TGTGCCAGTCGGGACAGTCGGTACGACACTGAAGCTTTCTTT	CASRDSRYDTEAFF
TRBD2	many	TRBV6-2/TRBV6-3	TRBJ2-3	TGTGCCAGCAGTGCCCGACTAGCGGGGGTCCTCACAGATACGCAGTATTTT	CASSARLAGVLTDTQYF
TRBD1	many	TRBV3-1	TRBJ2-7	TGTGCCAGCAGCCAGGACAGGGGCCTCTCGTACGAGCAGTACTTC	CASSQDRGLSYEQYF
-	few	TRBV15	TRBJ2-2	TGTGCCACCAGCAGAGATCCCACGGGAAGGGGGGAGCTGTTTTTT	CATSRDPTGRGELFF
-	few	TRBV6-1	TRBJ2-5	TGTGCCAGCAGTTACCGTTCAGGATCCCAGCAGACCCAGTACTTC	CASSYRSGSQQTQYF
-	many	TRBV28	TRBJ2-5	TGTGCCAGCAGTCCCCCCGGGGCCCTGGAGACCCAGTACTTC	CASSPPGALETQYF
TRBD1	-	TRBV5-4	TRBJ1-2	TGTGCCAGCAGCTTGGGGGAGGGGGCTAGCTATGGCTACACCTTC	CASSLGEGASYGYTF
TRBD2	many	TRBV28	TRBJ2-1	TGTGCCAGCACCATTTTAGCGGGAGTCCCAAGCGAGCAGTTCTTC	CASTILAGVPSEQFF
TRBD2	few	TRBV11-2	TRBJ2-5	TGTGCCAGCAGCGACTATGGTAGCGGGACCTTTCAAGAGACCCAGTACTTC	CASSDYGSGTFQETQYF